This is a list of T cell receptor beta chains from one sample in a study of blood T cell repertoires in COVID-19. Clones were read by immunoSEQ multiplex PCR, and TCRdb kept only the in-frame ones, dropping some. The sample includes hundreds of thousands of clones, 89% of them seen just once. The source material was PBMCs or T cells enriched from blood (not recorded which). All receptors derive from a woman in her thirties or forties who had recovered from COVID-19. Each CDR3 is given with its conserved first and last residue. D genes are given only for firm matches. A clone size is listed for some rows: how often the clone was seen (once, few, many), or a class if it is expanded.

cdr3_length j_call v_call clone_size d_call cdr3_aa cdr3_nt
14 TRBJ2-3 TRBV5-1 - - CASSPQTGTDTQYF TGCGCCAGCAGCCCCCAGACAGGCACAGATACGCAGTATTTT
14 TRBJ1-1 TRBV30 - - CAWSHDEGNTEAFF TGTGCCTGGAGTCACGACGAGGGGAACACTGAAGCTTTCTTT
17 TRBJ2-7 TRBV18 - TRBD1 CASSPPRDRGTSYEQYF TGTGCCAGCTCACCACCGAGGGACAGGGGGACCTCCTACGAGCAGTACTTC
14 TRBJ1-1 TRBV11-2 - - CASSLVTPNTEAFF TGTGCCAGCAGCTTAGTTACACCGAACACTGAAGCTTTCTTT
13 TRBJ1-2 TRBV7-2 - - CASSLDGNYGYTF TGTGCCAGCAGCTTAGACGGTAACTATGGCTACACCTTC
11 TRBJ2-1 TRBV27 - TRBD2 CASSLGTRLFF TGTGCCAGCAGTTTAGGGACTAGACTGTTCTTC
11 TRBJ1-3 TRBV6-5 - - CASRGGGTIYF TGTGCCAGCAGGGGAGGAGGCACCATATATTTT
16 TRBJ1-1 TRBV14 - - CASSQDLGRLSTEAFF TGTGCCAGCAGCCAAGATCTTGGGAGGTTGAGCACTGAAGCTTTCTTT
15 TRBJ1-1 TRBV6-6 - TRBD1 CASLTGGAMNTEAFF TGTGCCAGCCTAACAGGGGGGGCCATGAACACTGAAGCTTTCTTT
13 TRBJ1-3 TRBV6-5 - - CASIPVSGNTIYF TGTGCCAGCATCCCGGTTTCTGGAAACACCATATATTTT
12 TRBJ2-3 TRBV28 - TRBD1 CASRQGTDTQYF TGTGCCAGCCGACAGGGGACAGATACGCAGTATTTT
14 TRBJ2-7 TRBV7-2 - TRBD2 CASSSSGGSYEQYF TGTGCCAGCAGCTCTAGCGGGGGCTCCTACGAGCAGTACTTC
15 TRBJ2-3 TRBV18 - - CASDRNLQGRDTQYF TGTGCCAGCGACCGCAACCTACAGGGACGGGATACGCAGTATTTT
12 TRBJ1-1 TRBV2 - - CASSQLNTEAFF TGTGCCAGCAGTCAATTGAACACTGAAGCTTTCTTT
13 TRBJ2-3 TRBV4-1 - - CASSHPSGDTQYF TGCGCCAGCAGCCACCCCTCGGGAGATACGCAGTATTTT
13 TRBJ1-4 TRBV30 once TRBD1 CAWTGQGAEKLFF TGTGCCTGGACGGGACAGGGGGCTGAAAAACTGTTTTTT
15 TRBJ1-1 TRBV7-2 - TRBD1 CASSSPLMGQAEAFF TGTGCCAGCAGCTCCCCCTTAATGGGACAGGCAGAAGCTTTCTTT
15 TRBJ2-7 TRBV7-2 - TRBD1 CASSLGLGQTYEQYF TGTGCCAGCAGCTTAGGTCTGGGACAGACCTACGAGCAGTACTTC
15 TRBJ1-1 TRBV23-1 once TRBD1 CASSQSGTANTEAFF TGCGCCAGCAGTCAATCAGGGACAGCGAACACTGAAGCTTTCTTT
16 TRBJ1-1 TRBV13 - - CASSLSRGNRNTEAFF TGTGCCAGCAGCTTATCCCGGGGTAATAGGAACACTGAAGCTTTCTTT
14 TRBJ1-5 TRBV28 - - CASSRQVGNQPQHF TGTGCCAGCAGTCGACAGGTGGGAAATCAGCCCCAGCATTTT
15 TRBJ1-3 TRBV30 - - CAWSVRGGSGNTIYF TGTGCCTGGAGTGTACGGGGGGGCTCTGGAAACACCATATATTTT
11 TRBJ1-1 TRBV6-5 - - CATLGVSEAFF TGTGCCACCCTGGGCGTTTCTGAAGCTTTCTTT
14 TRBJ2-1 TRBV11-2 - - CASSLDLRNNEQFF TGTGCCAGCAGCTTAGATCTGCGGAACAATGAGCAGTTCTTC
15 TRBJ2-1 TRBV5-4 - TRBD2 CASSSHGTSSHEQFF TGTGCCAGCAGCTCCCATGGGACTAGCTCCCATGAGCAGTTCTTC
14 TRBJ2-3 TRBV15 - - CSSGGRGRTDTQYF TGCTCAAGTGGGGGCCGGGGACGCACAGATACGCAGTATTTT
15 TRBJ2-7 TRBV19 - TRBD2 CASSILAGETYEQYF TGTGCCAGTAGTATATTAGCGGGAGAAACCTACGAGCAGTACTTC
17 TRBJ2-2 TRBV29-1 few TRBD2 CSVVIAGGPFLPGELFF TGCAGCGTTGTAATAGCGGGGGGGCCTTTCCTTCCCGGGGAGCTGTTTTTT
15 TRBJ1-3 TRBV3-1/TRBV3-2 once - CASSQGVVSGNTIYF TGTGCCAGCAGCCAAGGAGTAGTCTCTGGAAACACCATATATTTT
18 TRBJ2-1 TRBV3-1/TRBV3-2 - - CASSQDPPVGGVYNEQFF TGTGCCAGCAGCCAAGACCCCCCTGTAGGCGGGGTTTACAATGAGCAGTTCTTC
15 TRBJ2-1 TRBV19 - - CASSVSGGPYNEQFF TGTGCCAGTAGTGTTTCGGGGGGCCCATACAATGAGCAGTTCTTC
14 TRBJ2-7 TRBV18 - TRBD1 CASSPLDRVHEQYF TGTGCCAGCTCACCACTGGACAGGGTCCACGAGCAGTACTTC
13 TRBJ2-2 TRBV5-1 - - CASSFLNTGELFF TGCGCCAGCAGCTTCCTAAACACCGGGGAGCTGTTTTTT
14 TRBJ2-5 TRBV7-9 - TRBD1 CASSQGQGSETQYF TGTGCCAGCAGCCAGGGACAGGGGTCAGAGACCCAGTACTTC
17 TRBJ2-3 TRBV7-9 - TRBD2 CASSSWRTSGRTDTQYF TGTGCCAGCAGCTCCTGGAGGACTAGCGGGAGAACAGATACGCAGTATTTT
15 TRBJ2-5 TRBV19 once TRBD2 CASSGTSGGGETQYF TGTGCCAGTAGTGGGACTAGCGGAGGGGGGGAGACCCAGTACTTC